Each of the 32 T cell receptor beta chains below was sequenced from the same sample in a study of blood T cell repertoires in COVID-19. This table comes from immunoSEQ multiplex PCR, and its TCRdb copy is limited to in-frame clones, with some not included. The sample consists of hundreds of thousands of clones, approximately 90% of them appearing once. Sequenced sample: peripheral blood. The source is a man between 60 and 70 years old with COVID-19, enrolled during active disease.

V usage is TRBV21-1 and J usage is TRBJ2-1; TRBD2, as called in the table, went unchecked against the DNA. TRBV21-1 is annotated as a pseudogene. This CDR3 has 16 amino acids. DNA for the CDR3: TGTGCCAGCAGCACCCTTACTAGCGGGGGTAAAAATGAGCAGTTCTTC. Its translation is CASSTLTSGGKNEQFF.

The chain joins TRBV11-3 to TRBJ2-2, with TRBD1 identical over 9 bases. The V segment lost 1 base and the J segment 5 bases; nucleotides outside the gene matches: 11. There are 18 residues in the CDR3. Germline CDR1 SGHNT, CDR2 YENEEA. CDR3 nucleotides: TGTGCCAGCAGCTTAGGCTCCTGGGTGGACAGGGGAACCGGGGAGCTGTTTTTT. This codes for CASSLGSWVDRGTGELFF.

The gene calls are TRBV3-1 (or the pseudogene TRBV3-2) and TRBJ1-1, with D perhaps matching TRBD1 (5 bases). Looked up from germline, CDR1 is LGHDT and CDR2 is YNNKEL (reference sequence). The CDR3 consists of 15 residues. The V end was cut by 1 base, the J end by 0 bases, with 9 bases between. The CDR3 DNA is TGTGCCAGCAGCCAAGGCAGGGTACTGAACACTGAAGCTTTCTTT. Amino acids: CASSQGRVLNTEAFF.

The rearrangement uses TRBV3-1 (or the pseudogene TRBV3-2) and TRBJ2-5; 15 bases map to TRBD2. The ends lost 2 bases at V and 5 bases at J; junction bases unmatched: 6. This CDR3 is 17 amino acids long. Germline CDR1 reads LGHDT; CDR2 reads YNNKEL (reference sequence). The CDR3 is CASSQPGLAGGLETQYF. In nucleotides, the CDR3 is TGTGCCAGCAGCCAACCTGGACTAGCGGGGGGGCTGGAGACCCAGTACTTC.

This clone has only a few counts. The chain employs TRBV7-9 and TRBJ2-7; TRBD1 aligns across 9 bases. J was trimmed by 5 bases and V by 0 bases; bases with no gene match: 5. This CDR3 is 15 amino acids long. CDR1 and CDR2 (germline): SEHNR, FQNEAQ (reference sequence). The CDR3 protein is CASSLAPGQGNEQYF. In DNA, the CDR3 is TGTGCCAGCAGCTTAGCGCCGGGACAGGGCAACGAGCAGTACTTC.

This chain joins TRBV4-2 and TRBJ2-4, with 7 bases matching TRBD1. Germline V gene data show CDR1 as LGHNA and CDR2 as YNFKEQ. The CDR3 sequence is 16 residues long. V was pared by 2 bases and J by 1 base, with 5 bases of the junction left unmatched. CDR3: CASSQTTGQAKNIQYF. CDR3 bases: TGTGCCAGCAGCCAAACGACAGGGCAGGCCAAAAACATTCAGTACTTC.

V usage is TRBV2 and J usage is TRBJ1-6, with D possibly TRBD1 on 6 matching bases. The germline gives CDR1 SNHLY, CDR2 FYNNEI. This CDR3 region has 16 residues. V lost 6 bases and J lost 3, with 15 bases in between. In nucleotides, the CDR3 is TGTGCCAGCAGGACCGGACAGTCGCGCTATAATTCACCCCTCCACTTT. Its translation is CASRTGQSRYNSPLHF.

The gene calls are TRBV6-6 and TRBJ2-3; D is ambiguous. This CDR3 contains 14 residues. V was trimmed by 7 bases and J by 4 bases, leaving 15 bases between them. The V gene's germline CDR1 is MNHNY and CDR2 SVGAGI (reference sequence). Written as DNA, the CDR3 is TGTGCCAGCACGTCCCTCGTCTTCTCAGATACGCAGTATTTT. It encodes CASTSLVFSDTQYF.

The gene calls are TRBV7-9 and TRBJ1-2, with TRBD1 matching 9 bases. Germline assignment: CDR1 SEHNR and CDR2 FQNEAQ (reference sequence). The CDR3 has 13 amino acids. V dropped 4 bases and J dropped 8; count of bases not matched to a gene: 5. CDR3 DNA: TGTGCCAGCAGCTACAGGGGGCGCCGAGGCTACACCTTC. Translation gives CASSYRGRRGYTF.

This clone has just a few counts. V is TRBV9 and J is TRBJ2-7; the D gene is possibly TRBD1 (5 bases). V gave up 3 bases and J gave up 2 bases, with 9 bases separating them. This CDR3 is 13 amino acids long. Germline CDR1 and CDR2: SGDLS and YYNGEE. CDR3 bases: TGTGCCAGCAGCGGTCAGGGAACCTACGAGCAGTACTTC. It yields the protein CASSGQGTYEQYF. The full variable domain, completed using reference TRBV9 and TRBJ2-7, is DSGVTQTPKHLITATGQRVTLRCSPRSGDLSVYWYQQSLDQGLQFLIQYYNGEERAKGNILERFSAQQFPDLHSELNLSSLELGDSALYFCASSGQGTYEQYFGPGTRLTVT.

The chain joins TRBV7-6 to TRBJ1-2; D is unclear. In germline, CDR1 is SGHVS, CDR2 FNYEAQ. This CDR3 region has 15 residues. V gave up 2 bases and J gave up 8 bases, with 18 bases separating them. The CDR3 nucleotides are TGTGCCAGCAGCTTAAACAGCCAAAAAACGTGGGGCTACACCTTC. Translated: CASSLNSQKTWGYTF.

This clone has just one count. The chain carries TRBV6-6 and TRBJ2-3, with D possibly matching TRBD1 (6 bases). There are 14 residues in the CDR3. CDR1 is MNHNY and CDR2 is SVGAGI in the germline V gene (reference sequence). V was trimmed by 6 bases and J by 3 bases, leaving 13 bases between them. Here the CDR3 reads CASRNREGTDTQYF. The CDR3 DNA sequence: TGTGCCAGCAGAAACAGGGAAGGTACAGATACGCAGTATTTT.

Worth noting for this clone: Sequence at one end of the junction differs from germline and may be a read error. The chain uses TRBV9 and TRBJ2-7; weak D call: TRBD2 (6 bases). Germline-derived CDR1 and CDR2 are SGDLS and YYNGEE. This CDR3 is 16 amino acids long. The CDR3 DNA is TGCGCCAGCAGCGTATCGGGGGAATCGCCCTCCTACGAGCAGTACTTC. As protein: CASSVSGESPSYEQYF.

This chain connects TRBV28 to TRBJ1-5; TRBD1 agrees at 8 bases. Germline values: CDR1 MDHEN, CDR2 SYDVKM. The trim removed 8 bases at V and 6 bases at J, leaving 6 bases unmatched. This CDR3 is 13 amino acids long. The CDR3 DNA reads as TGTGCCAGCCTTGACAGGGGTACTCAGCCCCAGCATTTT. Translating it yields CASLDRGTQPQHF.

V is TRBV3-1 (or the pseudogene TRBV3-2) and J is TRBJ2-5, with a weak D call TRBD1 (6 bases). CDR3 length equals 14 residues. Between the trimmed V and J ends, which lost 0 bases and 5 bases, there was a span of 10 bases. Germline-derived CDR1 and CDR2 are LGHDT and YNNKEL (reference sequence). CDR3 sequence (DNA): TGTGCCAGCAGCCAAGAAGTAAGGGGGGAGACCCAGTACTTC. This gives the protein CASSQEVRGETQYF.

The chain carries TRBV27 and TRBJ2-7, with a possible D match to TRBD2 (5 bases). The ends were cut back, 6 bases at V and 3 bases at J, with 15 bases in the middle. Looked up from germline, CDR1 is MNHEY and CDR2 is SMNVEV (reference sequence). The CDR3 extends over 14 amino acids. The CDR3 DNA reads as TGTGCCAGCAGCGGGCCGGGCGGGCTCTACGAGCAGTACTTC. This codes for CASSGPGGLYEQYF.

This rearrangement joins TRBV3-1 (or the pseudogene TRBV3-2) to TRBJ2-5, with D maybe TRBD2 (6 bases). V was pared by 3 bases and J by 4 bases, with 12 bases between. The V gene's germline CDR1 is LGHDT and CDR2 YNNKEL (reference sequence). The CDR3 sequence is 14 residues long. CDR3 residues: CASSHGTSLETQYF. The CDR3 DNA sequence: TGTGCCAGCAGCCACGGGACTTCTCTAGAGACCCAGTACTTC.

The chain links TRBV5-1 to TRBJ2-6; D ambiguous. Germline CDR1 SGHRS, CDR2 YFSETQ. V lost 4 bases, J lost 3 bases, and 11 bases lay in between. The CDR3 spans 15 residues. The CDR3 DNA follows: TGCGCCAGCAGCCAACTGCAGGTTGGGGCCAACGTCCTGACTTTC. This sequence encodes CASSQLQVGANVLTF. Together with reference TRBV5-1 and TRBJ2-6, the CDR3 gives the full variable domain: KAGVTQTPRYLIKTRGQQVTLSCSPISGHRSVSWYQQTPGQGLQFLFEYFSETQRNKGNFPGRFSGRQFSNSRSEMNVSTLELGDSALYLCASSQLQVGANVLTFGAGSRLTVL.

The chain recombines TRBV30 with TRBJ2-1; D is perhaps TRBD1 (5 bases). CDR1 and CDR2 from the germline V gene are GTSNPN and SVGIG (reference sequence). This CDR3 has 15 amino acids. Trimming cost V 4 bases and J 2 bases, with 15 bases left between them. For the CDR3, the DNA is TGTGCCTGGAAGGGGCTCAGGGTGGCCTACAATGAGCAGTTCTTC. Translating gives CAWKGLRVAYNEQFF.

The genes are TRBV27 and TRBJ1-3; TRBD1 is a possible D gene (6 bases). There are 15 residues in the CDR3. Trimming pared 9 bases from V and 0 bases from J, leaving 15 bases between. Germline CDR1 reads MNHEY; CDR2 reads SMNVEV (reference sequence). CDR3 in amino acids: CASRYRAHSGNTIYF. As DNA, the CDR3 is TGTGCCAGTAGATACAGGGCTCACTCTGGAAACACCATATATTTT.

The chain links TRBV7-9 to TRBJ2-6, with 10 bases fitting TRBD1. CDR3 length: 18 amino acids. In germline, CDR1 is SEHNR, CDR2 FQNEAQ (reference sequence). With 2 bases clipped from V and 4 bases from J, the junction kept 8 bases outside the gene matches. The CDR3 loop is CASSLIGQGVYGANVLTF. The CDR3 DNA sequence: TGTGCCAGCAGCTTAATAGGACAGGGGGTTTACGGGGCCAACGTCCTGACTTTC.

J is TRBJ2-1 and V is TRBV7-3; no reliable D call. Trimming pared 3 bases from V and 8 bases from J, leaving 17 bases between. The CDR3 spans 15 residues. Germline CDR1 is SGHTA and CDR2 is FQGTGA. The CDR3 coding sequence is TGTGCCAGCAGCTTTGGCCAGCGTAGATCCGATGAGCAGTTCTTC. The encoded protein is CASSFGQRRSDEQFF.

The rearrangement uses TRBV30 and TRBJ1-5; the D is unclear. This CDR3 is 15 amino acids long. Trimming cost V 0 bases and J 0 bases, with 9 bases left between them. The germline V gene has CDR1 GTSNPN and CDR2 SVGIG (reference sequence). The CDR3 loop is CAWSVGSYSNQPQHF. In DNA, the CDR3 is TGTGCCTGGAGTGTGGGGAGTTATAGCAATCAGCCCCAGCATTTT.

The V gene is TRBV19, the J gene TRBJ2-1; D unresolved. Looked up from germline, CDR1 is LNHDA and CDR2 is SQIVND (reference sequence). This CDR3 region has 12 residues. Trimming took off 7 bases at V and 2 bases at J, with 6 bases between the two ends. The CDR3 reads CASTQTYNEQFF. The CDR3 DNA reads as TGTGCCAGTACCCAGACCTACAATGAGCAGTTCTTC. The complete variable domain, with remaining parts taken from reference TRBV19 and TRBJ2-1, reads DGGITQSPKYLFRKEGQNVTLSCEQNLNHDAMYWYRQDPGQGLRLIYYSQIVNDFQKGDIAEGYSVSREKKESFPLTVTSAQKNPTAFYLCASTQTYNEQFFGPGTRLTVL.

Concerning this clone: Other DNA sequences within the sample encode an identical CDR3. The CDR3 DNA reads TGTGCCAGCTCACCAGGAGGGGACCAGCCCCAGCATTTT. Residues: CASSPGGDQPQHF. The chain is built from TRBV18 and TRBJ1-5; a weak D match, TRBD1 (5 bases). V was cut by 2 bases and J by 7 bases, with 9 bases left in between. CDR3 length equals 13 residues. Germline loops: CDR1 KGHSH, CDR2 LQKENI. The complete variable domain, with remaining parts taken from reference TRBV18 and TRBJ1-5, reads NAGVMQNPRHLVRRRGQEARLRCSPMKGHSHVYWYRQLPEEGLKFMVYLQKENIIDESGMPKERFSAEFPKEGPSILRIQQVVRGDSAAYFCASSPGGDQPQHFGDGTRLSIL.

The rearrangement uses TRBV30 and TRBJ2-1; the D gene is possibly TRBD2 (6 bases). V dropped 3 bases and J dropped 3 bases, with 21 bases sitting between them. Germline V gene sequence: CDR1 GTSNPN, CDR2 SVGIG (reference sequence). There are 17 residues in the CDR3. CDR3 sequence reads: CAWSPPEGSPRYNEQFF. CDR3 sequence (DNA): TGTGCCTGGAGCCCCCCGGAGGGGTCCCCCCGCTACAATGAGCAGTTCTTC.

This clone was counted once. The genes are TRBV2 and TRBJ2-3; the match to TRBD2 covers 8 bases. In germline, CDR1 is SNHLY, CDR2 FYNNEI. This CDR3 is built from 13 residues. V gave up 4 bases and J gave up 5 bases; unmatched junction bases: 2. Here the CDR3 DNA reads TGTGCCAGCAGTGGGCTAGCGGGAGATACGCAGTATTTT. Its translation is CASSGLAGDTQYF.

V and J are TRBV5-4 and TRBJ1-2, with D tentatively TRBD1 (6 bases). V was pared by 3 bases and J by 8 bases, with 17 bases between. The germline gives CDR1 SGHNT, CDR2 YYREEE (reference sequence). The CDR3 has 14 amino acids. This chain's CDR3 is CASSSKQGIGGYTF. CDR3 coding DNA: TGTGCCAGCAGCTCAAAACAGGGAATTGGGGGCTACACCTTC. Using reference TRBV5-4 and TRBJ1-2 for the parts outside the CDR3, the full variable domain is ETGVTQSPTHLIKTRGQQVTLRCSSQSGHNTVSWYQQALGQGPQFIFQYYREEENGRGNFPPRFSGLQFPNYSSELNVNALELDDSALYLCASSSKQGIGGYTFGSGTRLTVV.

The rearrangement links TRBV11-2 to TRBJ2-5; 7 positions agree with TRBD2. The CDR3 loop spans 13 amino acids. Germline lookup yields CDR1 SGHAT and CDR2 FQNNGV. Losses at the gene ends were 3 bases for V and 5 bases for J; bases not matched to a gene: 3. CDR3 protein: CASSLGGDETQYF. DNA for the CDR3: TGTGCCAGCAGCTTGGGGGGGGACGAGACCCAGTACTTC.

CDR3 nucleotides: TGTGCCAGCAGCTTACGTCAGGACAGTCCAAATTCACCCCTCCACTTT. Translation: CASSLRQDSPNSPLHF. The genes are TRBV7-2 and TRBJ1-6; TRBD1 might be the D (6 bases). In germline, CDR1 is SGHTA, CDR2 FQGNSA. Trimming pared 2 bases from V and 7 bases from J, leaving 15 bases between. CDR3 length equals 16 residues.

This clone has only a few counts. The rearrangement uses TRBV27 and TRBJ2-5, with a weak D call TRBD2 (7 bases). Germline CDR1 MNHEY, CDR2 SMNVEV (reference sequence). This CDR3 comprises 17 residues. The ends were cut back, 3 bases at V and 4 bases at J, with 21 bases in the middle. DNA for the CDR3: TGTGCCAGCAGTTTCGACAGGCTAGCGCGGGAGCCAGAGACCCAGTACTTC. It translates to CASSFDRLAREPETQYF.

The genes are TRBV6-6 and TRBJ1-1; 8 bases align to TRBD1. V trimming: 6 bases; J trimming: 9 bases; junction bases outside the gene matches: 9. This CDR3 comprises 13 residues. CDR1 is MNHNY, CDR2 SVGAGI, per germline (reference sequence). The chain's CDR3 is CASRPLGQGKAFF. CDR3 nucleotides: TGTGCCAGCAGGCCCCTCGGACAGGGTAAAGCTTTCTTT.